This T cell receptor (beta chain) emerged from a study of Tregs in tolerant kidney transplant recipients (dated by TCRdb to between 2018 and 2021). As for the study more broadly: The study applied TCRbeta sequencing to find donor-specific regulatory T cells before combined kidney and bone marrow transplantation and then followed those same cells after transplant. The research as a whole found: Because the PCR primers were changed over time for some patients, nucleotide-level comparison could not be performed across the samples from those patients. Expanding Tregs with activated donor B cells appeared to identify the most biologically relevant and donor-specific TCRbeta repertoire. Donor-specific Treg expansion was found to exceed global Treg expansion in tolerant patients, suggesting antigen-driven rather than nonspecific expansion. Biological reproducibility was not directly addressed, though technical replication error appeared minimal. Because only a small number of patients were included, the study had limitations, and the results will need to be validated in larger populations as well as under other immunosuppression protocols.

At the junction V is shortened by 4 bases and J by 6 bases, with 15 bases in between. Spanning cysteine to phenylalanine, the CDR3 consists of 13 amino acids. The entry retains the CDR3 DNA only, 39 bases that are in frame from base 1. In the germline V gene, CDR1 corresponds to SQVTM and CDR2 to ANQGSEA. Related donors were used in the transplants with nonmyeloablative bone marrow transplantation, and mixed chimerism was transient in the human trials. Unstimulated Tregs (CD4+CD25+CD127-), CD4+ non-Tregs (CD4+CD25-), CD4 and CD8 cells were FACS-sorted from thawed PBMCs. A few combined kidney and bone marrow transplant recipients from the ITN036ST trial were included as patients, and samples were available only from these trial subjects. Healthy control blood was separated into PBMCs by Ficoll density gradient and cryopreserved, and patient PBMCs were collected both before and after transplant. Concerning this clone itself: No cognate antigen has been identified for it. Per-base qualities were not stored, and no clone one base away is much larger.

For TCRbeta CDR3 sequencing, genomic DNA from the sorted cells was extracted using the QIAGEN DNeasy Blood and Tissue Kit. High-throughput TCRbeta CDR3 sequencing, including PCR amplification with bias correction and internal controls, was performed commercially through immunoSEQ. As for the authors' bioinformatics: A unique productive TCRbeta sequence was defined by the CDR3 nucleotide sequence when primers matched, and otherwise by the CDR3 amino acid sequence together with the Vbeta and Jbeta genes. To correct sorting error, sequences shared between sorted populations at a frequency ratio of 2:1 or less were removed; the rest were assigned to the higher population. Sequences were defined as donor-reactive when expanded at least 5-fold in CFSE-low cells versus unstimulated cells and present at a frequency of at least 0.01% in CFSE-low cells. Jensen-Shannon divergence, calculated on the top 100 TCRbeta sequences ranked by frequency, was used to quantify repertoire divergence. For samples with multiple sequencing runs, sorting error was corrected in each run separately before the runs were combined. TCRdb mirrors the immuneACCESS table, restricted to in-frame sequences. Some clones are absent from its copies; in checked studies, under half trace to an unresolved V gene, and the reason for the others is unknown. D and trimming were read from the DNA, whereas the V and J calls and clone size are those reported in that table. The sample table lists tens of thousands of clones, 90% to 95% of them with a count of one. The ten largest clones add up to 1.5% to 2% of the sample.

The source of this sequence is a human patient who received a combined kidney and bone marrow transplant. Following transplantation, part of the T cell population may be supplied by the graft donor rather than the patient. Recombination connected TRBV29-1 to TRBJ1-2; matching of 5 bases hints at TRBD1 as the D gene. The input for sequencing was CD4+ T cells from blood (PBMCs), taken 12 months after the transplant. The DNA sequence is as follows: TGCAGCGTTGTGACGCAACGGGGGGATGGCTACACCTTC. This yields the protein CSVVTQRGDGYTF.